The rows below give T cell receptor beta chains drawn from one sample of a study of cytomegalovirus exposure and HLA in healthy donors. Method: immunoSEQ multiplex PCR; TCRdb's copy keeps in-frame clones and lacks some. The sample lists roughly 86,000 clones; around 77% were seen once. Sequencing was carried out using PBMCs. The receptors derive from a man aged 50-60 years in good health and CMV-seropositive. Each CDR3 is given without its conserved first and last residue. Each record gives: J gene, V gene, CDR3 protein.

J: TRBJ1-1; V: TRBV11-2; CDR3: ASSLGQNTEAF
J: TRBJ1-6; V: TRBV7-8; CDR3: ASSLEGDSYNSPLH
J: TRBJ1-3; V: TRBV7-8; CDR3: ASSLIRIPSRVSGNTIY
J: TRBJ1-1; V: TRBV30; CDR3: AWSPDRERIEAF
J: TRBJ2-7; V: TRBV6-5; CDR3: ASSYSRQPPYEQY
J: TRBJ2-2; V: TRBV9; CDR3: ASSPGLRNTGELF
J: TRBJ2-3; V: TRBV18; CDR3: ASSPQGGATSTDTQY
J: TRBJ1-2; V: TRBV6-6; CDR3: ASSYSTQGRNGYP
J: TRBJ1-5; V: TRBV7-2; CDR3: ASSFGPSGTGSLQPQH
J: TRBJ1-1; V: TRBV5-1; CDR3: ASSSRVNTEAF
J: TRBJ1-1; V: TRBV29-1; CDR3: SVMVFFGTEAF
J: TRBJ1-6; V: TRBV28; CDR3: ASSLGQGRYSPLH
J: TRBJ2-1; V: TRBV7-2; CDR3: ASSLAREGEQF
J: TRBJ1-5; V: TRBV19; CDR3: ASRNRESNQPQH
J: TRBJ1-2; V: TRBV27; CDR3: ASSLSPPDRGKGYGYT
J: TRBJ1-6; V: TRBV28; CDR3: ASSEDNSPLN
J: TRBJ2-3; V: TRBV7-2; CDR3: ASSLGFLAGGVGADTQY
J: TRBJ2-3; V: TRBV6-5; CDR3: ASSYSRGGSTDTQY
J: TRBJ2-7; V: TRBV23-1; CDR3: ASSLDMTGFRYEQY
J: TRBJ2-4; V: TRBV15; CDR3: ATSRDSGVGSKNIQY
J: TRBJ1-1; V: TRBV10-3; CDR3: AISETGLNTEAF
J: TRBJ2-3; V: TRBV4-2; CDR3: ASSPETGTGGTDTQY
J: TRBJ2-7; V: TRBV6-1; CDR3: ANRGTTYEQY
J: TRBJ2-3; V: TRBV5-8; CDR3: ASSLSGQGPDTQY
J: TRBJ2-5; V: TRBV2; CDR3: ASGGAPETQY
J: TRBJ1-2; V: TRBV5-1; CDR3: ASSVAGQGNYGYT
J: TRBJ2-2; V: TRBV6-1; CDR3: ASSAEGNSGITGELF
J: TRBJ2-2; V: TRBV18; CDR3: ASLTSGRTGELF
J: TRBJ2-3; V: TRBV20-1; CDR3: SAREAGGTV
J: TRBJ1-6; V: TRBV27; CDR3: ASRANGGIPPLH